The rows below give T cell receptor beta chains drawn from one sample of a study of blood T cell repertoires in COVID-19. The protocol was immunoSEQ multiplex PCR, while the TCRdb copy is restricted to in-frame clones and leaves out a portion. The repertoire holds a few hundred thousand clones, with roughly nine tenths as singletons. The sequenced material came from PBMCs or T cells enriched from blood (not recorded which). The source of these receptors is a human donor in a cohort exposed to, infected with or recovered from COVID-19 (not recorded which). The donor label of this sample is uncertain. The CDR3 runs from the conserved cysteine through the conserved F or W. D genes are given only for firm matches. Clone sizes are given selectively: once, few, many, or a class where the clone is expanded.

J | V | D | size | DNA | CDR3
TRBJ2-2 | TRBV7-3 | TRBD2 | . | TGTGCCAGCAGCCGGACCCCCGTAGCGGGGGGGCTTTCAGGGGAGCTGTTTTTT | CASSRTPVAGGLSGELFF
TRBJ2-3 | TRBV5-1 | . | . | TGCGCCAGCAGCTTTTATCGGGGTATCACAGATACGCAGTATTTT | CASSFYRGITDTQYF
TRBJ2-7 | TRBV11-2 | TRBD1 | . | TGTGCCAGCAGCGATGGACAGGGCAGATGGGAGCAGTACTTC | CASSDGQGRWEQYF
TRBJ1-1 | TRBV27 | . | . | TGTGCCAGCAGTTTATCGTTATCAGGGTACACTGAAGCTTTCTTT | CASSLSLSGYTEAFF
TRBJ2-4 | TRBV7-6 | TRBD2 | . | TGTGCCAGCAGCCCAGGACTAGCGGGGGAAAACATTCAGTACTTC | CASSPGLAGENIQYF
TRBJ1-3 | TRBV9 | TRBD1 | . | TGTGCCAGCAGCGTAGGGGACAGTAACCTCTCTGGAAACACCATATATTTT | CASSVGDSNLSGNTIYF
TRBJ1-1 | TRBV5-5 | TRBD1 | . | TGTGCCAGCAGCTTGGACGGACAGGGGGCGGGCACTGAAGCTTTCTTT | CASSLDGQGAGTEAFF
TRBJ1-6 | TRBV6-5 | TRBD1 | . | TGTGCCAGCAGGTCCGGGACAGGTAGATCACCCCTCCACTTT | CASRSGTGRSPLHF
TRBJ1-2 | TRBV19 | . | . | TGTGTAGCGGGGGGTAACTATGGCTACACCTTC | CVAGGNYGYTF
TRBJ1-1 | TRBV18 | . | . | TGTGCCAGCTCACCGCCCGAGGACACTGAAGCTTTCTTT | CASSPPEDTEAFF
TRBJ1-1 | TRBV6-1 | TRBD1 | once | TGTGCCAGCAGTGAAAACAGGGGGTTCGTCTCTGAAGCTTTCTTT | CASSENRGFVSEAFF
TRBJ2-7 | TRBV6-2/TRBV6-3 | . | . | TGTGCCAGCAGCCCCACGGGCAGGACTACCTACGAGCAGTACTTC | CASSPTGRTTYEQYF
TRBJ1-4 | TRBV27 | . | . | TGTGCCAGCAGTTTATCGGCCAATCCTAATGAAAAACTGTTTTTT | CASSLSANPNEKLFF
TRBJ2-1 | TRBV10-3 | TRBD2 | . | TGTGCCATCAGCCAAGGGGAGAGCGGGGGGGCACATGAGCAGTTCTTC | CAISQGESGGAHEQFF
TRBJ1-2 | TRBV7-3 | . | . | TGTGCCAGCAGCTTAACCGGAAGACAGTATGGCTACACCTTC | CASSLTGRQYGYTF
TRBJ2-1 | TRBV5-4 | TRBD2 | once | TGTGCCAGCAGCCCCGGACTAGCGGGGGGTCGTGAGCAGTTCTTC | CASSPGLAGGREQFF
TRBJ1-2 | TRBV7-9 | TRBD1 | . | TGTGCCAGCAGCTTTACCCTTGGACAGGCACCCGGTGGCTACACCTTC | CASSFTLGQAPGGYTF
TRBJ2-2 | TRBV10-3 | . | . | TGTGCCATCCCCCGGGAAACCGGGGAGCTGTTTTTT | CAIPRETGELFF
TRBJ2-3 | TRBV15 | TRBD1 | . | TGTGCCACCACGGGACAGGGAACGGTAGCAGATACGCAGTATTTT | CATTGQGTVADTQYF
TRBJ1-6 | TRBV30 | . | . | TGTGCCTGGGAATTGAGCTCCTATAATTCACCCCTCCACTTT | CAWELSSYNSPLHF
TRBJ1-4 | TRBV5-4 | . | once | TGTGCCAGCACCTCAGGTGGGACTAATGAAAAACTGTTTTTT | CASTSGGTNEKLFF
TRBJ1-2 | TRBV30 | TRBD1 | . | TGTGCCTGGAGTTTGAAGAGGGGAACAGGGGGCGATGGCTACACCTTC | CAWSLKRGTGGDGYTF
TRBJ2-5 | TRBV15 | TRBD1 | . | TGTGCCACTACAGGGGGCGGTGGAGAGACCCAGTACTTC | CATTGGGGETQYF
TRBJ2-6 | TRBV21-1 | . | . | TGTGCCAGCAGCAAACGGGACAGGGTTCCCGGGGCCAACGTCCTGACTTTC | CASSKRDRVPGANVLTF
TRBJ2-5 | TRBV5-1 | . | . | TGCGCCAGCAGCTGGGGGCCTAGAGGAGAGACCCAGTACTTC | CASSWGPRGETQYF
TRBJ2-7 | TRBV12-5 | TRBD1 | . | TGTGCTAGTGGCTCGATTCCGGGACAGTTTTACTTC | CASGSIPGQFYF
TRBJ2-1 | TRBV10-3 | TRBD2 | . | TGTGCCATCAGTGAGGGAAGACTAGCGGGGGGGTACAATGAGCAGTTCTTC | CAISEGRLAGGYNEQFF
TRBJ2-2 | TRBV7-9 | TRBD1 | . | TGTGCCAGCAGCCCCCGGGACAGGGACACCGGGGAGCTGTTTTTT | CASSPRDRDTGELFF
TRBJ1-3 | TRBV19 | . | . | TGTGCCAGTAGACCAGGAGGAAACACCATATATTTT | CASRPGGNTIYF
TRBJ2-2 | TRBV2 | . | . | TGTGCCAGCAGTGAAGTCCAATTCGGAATAGCGGAGCTGTTTTTT | CASSEVQFGIAELFF
TRBJ2-5 | TRBV5-1 | . | . | TGCGCCAGCAGCCCCAACCAAGAGACCCAGTACTTC | CASSPNQETQYF
TRBJ2-1 | TRBV6-2/TRBV6-3 | TRBD2 | . | TGTGCCAGCAGTTATCCTATAGCGGGGGGGCACAATGAGCAGTTCTTC | CASSYPIAGGHNEQFF